This T cell receptor (beta chain) was sequenced during a study of human T cells and chemical hapten exposure. Library preparation tagged each individual cDNA molecule with a unique molecular identifier. MiXCR, applied by TCRdb to the RACE reads, yields one record per CDR3 protein. The table has tens of thousands of distinct CDR3 sequences, 9.6% seen once. As concerns this clonotype: As yet, its antigen is unknown.

This CDR3 has 12 residues. Germline V gene sequence: CDR1 SQVTM, CDR2 ANQGSEA. Trimming left V 6 bases short and J 6 bases short, with 14 bases between. Regarding the study as a whole: With regard to DPC sensitization, TCRs above 1 in 1000 frequency did not change.

Noted time point: pre-sensitization, week 0. The treatment denotes: therapeutic diphenylcyclopropenone sensitization with weekly scalp DPC. The sequence derives from a woman in her thirties or forties with alopecia areata. Some clones in this sample may be carry-over from other donors' samples. The sample consisted of whole blood, taken in connection with sensitization to the hapten diphenylcyclopropenone (DPC). The rearrangement joins TRBV29-1 to TRBJ1-2; the D gene is possibly TRBD1 (6 bases). The CDR3 nucleotides read TGCAGCGTGGACAGTACCTATGATGGCTACACCTTC. It codes for CSVDSTYDGYTF.